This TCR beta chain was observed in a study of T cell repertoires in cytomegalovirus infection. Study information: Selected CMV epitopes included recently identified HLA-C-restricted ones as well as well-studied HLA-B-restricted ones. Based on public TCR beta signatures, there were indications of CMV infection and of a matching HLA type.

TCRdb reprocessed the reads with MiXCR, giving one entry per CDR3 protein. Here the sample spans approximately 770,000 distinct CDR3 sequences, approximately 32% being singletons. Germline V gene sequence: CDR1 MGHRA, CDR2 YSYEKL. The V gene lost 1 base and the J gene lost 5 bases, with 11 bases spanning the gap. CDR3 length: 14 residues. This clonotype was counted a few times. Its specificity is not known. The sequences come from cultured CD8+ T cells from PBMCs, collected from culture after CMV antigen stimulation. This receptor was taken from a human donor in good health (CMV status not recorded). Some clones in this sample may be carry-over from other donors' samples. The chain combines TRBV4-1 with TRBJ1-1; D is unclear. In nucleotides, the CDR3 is TGCGCCAGCAGCCAAGGGGGTTATGTGACTGAAGCTTTCTTT. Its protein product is CASSQGGYVTEAFF.